Presented here are 28 T cell receptor beta chains from one specimen sequenced in a study of cytomegalovirus exposure and HLA in healthy donors. The data were produced by immunoSEQ multiplex PCR, yet TCRdb's version contains in-frame clones alone and is incomplete. The data show about 150,000 clones, over 80% seen once. Sequenced input: PBMCs. The receptors were sampled from a woman aged 25-40 years in good health and CMV-seropositive.

The chain uses TRBV5-4 and TRBJ2-3, with 12 bases lining up with TRBD2. The germline gives CDR1 SGHNT, CDR2 YYREEE (reference sequence). Germline trimming cut 3 bases from V and 5 bases from J; bases unmatched to any gene: 13. CDR3 length equals 18 residues. CDR3 nucleotides: TGTGCCAGCAGCTCCCAATTTCTAGCGGGGGGGCCCGAAGATACGCAGTATTTT. This translates into CASSSQFLAGGPEDTQYF.

The chain joins TRBV29-1 to TRBJ2-5, with 7 bases lining up with TRBD1. The CDR3 spans 14 residues. V lost 6 bases and J lost 7; bases outside the gene matches: 14. Per the germline V gene, CDR1 is SQVTM and CDR2 is ANQGSEA. DNA for the CDR3: TGCAGCGTCGCCCAAGGGACAGCGAAAGGGACCCAGTACTTC. Its translation: CSVAQGTAKGTQYF.

The chain combines TRBV25-1 with TRBJ2-7; no clear D gene. The length of the CDR3 is 14 residues. V lost 3 bases and J 0 bases, leaving 9 bases between the germline ends. Germline values: CDR1 MGHDK, CDR2 SYGVNS. In DNA form, the CDR3 reads TGTGCCAGCAGTGACAGACTCCTCTCCTACGAGCAGTACTTC. This codes for CASSDRLLSYEQYF.

The chain recombines TRBV28 with TRBJ1-2; 12 nucleotides line up with TRBD1. Unmatched junction bases numbered 5, after V lost 4 bases and J lost 5 bases. Germline CDR1 MDHEN, CDR2 SYDVKM. The CDR3 extends over 15 amino acids. The CDR3 nucleotides read TGTGCCAGCAGTTCACCGGGACAGGGGGCATATGGCTACACCTTC. Translation gives CASSSPGQGAYGYTF.

The rearrangement joins TRBV28 to TRBJ2-7, with TRBD1 matching 7 bases. The CDR3 length is 17 residues. After removal of 5 bases from V and 2 bases from J, the junction contained 15 bases not matched to a gene. The germline gives CDR1 MDHEN, CDR2 SYDVKM. This chain's CDR3 is CASSGGQLQGLAYEQYF. The CDR3 bases are TGTGCCAGCAGTGGGGGACAGTTACAGGGTCTGGCCTACGAGCAGTACTTC.

This chain joins TRBV4-1 and TRBJ2-2, with a weak D call TRBD1 (5 bases). Deletions cut 5 bases from V and 3 bases from J, with 22 bases between. The CDR3 contains 18 residues. Germline V gives CDR1 MGHRA, CDR2 YSYEKL. In nucleotides, the CDR3 is TGCGCCAGCAGCTCCGACAGCATCTTACGGGCCTACACCGGGGAGCTGTTTTTT. It encodes CASSSDSILRAYTGELFF.

V and J are TRBV6-6 and TRBJ2-7; a weak D match, TRBD1 (6 bases). The CDR3 spans 15 residues. V lost 1 base and J 1 base, leaving 11 bases between the germline ends. Germline V gene sequence: CDR1 MNHNY, CDR2 SVGAGI (reference sequence). CDR3 nucleotides: TGTGCCAGCAGTTACTTTGGCCAGGGGTCCTACGAGCAGTACTTC. This gives the protein CASSYFGQGSYEQYF.

The chain couples TRBV6-1 to TRBJ1-5; D call uncertain. This CDR3 comprises 14 residues. Germline-derived CDR1 and CDR2 are MNHNS and SASEGT. V dropped 4 bases and J dropped 3 bases, with 10 bases sitting between them. CDR3 coding DNA: TGTGCCAGCAGTGTTTGGCAGGTCAATCAGCCCCAGCATTTT. Amino acids: CASSVWQVNQPQHF.

This clone was observed once. The V gene is TRBV2, the J gene TRBJ1-2; the match to TRBD1 covers 10 bases. Germline CDR1 is SNHLY and CDR2 is FYNNEI. The V and J ends lost 8 bases and 7 bases, in that order; junction bases with no gene match: 4. This CDR3 is built from 12 residues. The DNA for the CDR3 is TGTGCCAGCCGGGACAGGGGACGTGGCTACACCTTC. It encodes CASRDRGRGYTF.

The V gene is TRBV10-1, the J gene TRBJ2-1; 7 nucleotides line up with TRBD2. V was pared by 6 bases and J by 4 bases, with 9 bases of the junction left unmatched. The V gene's germline CDR1 is WNHNN and CDR2 SYGVQD (reference sequence). This CDR3 spans 15 amino acids. The CDR3 DNA reads as TGCGCCAGCAGCAAAGGGAGGGGTCCGTACAATGAGCAGTTCTTC. It yields the protein CASSKGRGPYNEQFF.

The J gene is TRBJ2-7, the V gene TRBV5-6; 7 bases align to TRBD1. V lost 4 bases and J lost 9; bases outside the gene matches: 10. Germline CDR1 and CDR2: SGHDT and YYEEEE. The CDR3 runs to 13 residues. The chain's CDR3 is CASSPGTAGRQYF. CDR3 sequence (DNA): TGTGCCAGCAGCCCGGGGACAGCTGGGAGGCAGTACTTC.

The chain uses TRBV7-9 and TRBJ1-2, with D perhaps TRBD1 (5 bases). The CDR3 length is 14 residues. V was trimmed by 4 bases and J by 0 bases, leaving 9 bases between them. Germline CDR1 SEHNR, CDR2 FQNEAQ (reference sequence). The CDR3 protein is CASSSLTANYGYTF. Here the CDR3 DNA reads TGTGCCAGCAGCTCTTTGACAGCTAACTATGGCTACACCTTC.

The chain links TRBV2 to TRBJ2-5; TRBD2 agrees at 10 bases. CDR1 and CDR2 (germline): SNHLY, FYNNEI. The CDR3 extends over 16 amino acids. V shed 6 bases and J 2 bases; nucleotides not matched to a gene: 9. The CDR3 loop is CASRALSGGTQETQYF. The CDR3 DNA sequence: TGTGCCAGCAGGGCACTTAGCGGGGGGACGCAAGAGACCCAGTACTTC.

The V and J genes are TRBV28 and TRBJ1-5; possibly TRBD1 for D (6 bases). The germline V gene has CDR1 MDHEN and CDR2 SYDVKM. Trimming shortened V by 1 base and J by 5 bases, and 9 bases separated the two germline ends. CDR3 size: 14 residues. The CDR3 is CASSLSGGHQPQHF. The CDR3 DNA is TGTGCCAGCAGTTTATCGGGGGGCCATCAGCCCCAGCATTTT.

In DNA form, the CDR3 reads TGTGCCAGCAGCTTCCTGGGCAGTACAAACTATGGCTACACCTTC. Protein: CASSFLGSTNYGYTF. V gene TRBV7-9 combines with J gene TRBJ1-2; D gene ambiguous. V lost 3 bases to trimming and J lost 2 bases, with 13 bases between them. Per germline, CDR1 SEHNR and CDR2 FQNEAQ (reference sequence). The CDR3 loop spans 15 amino acids.

The V and J genes are TRBV7-9 and TRBJ1-1; D gene unclear. The CDR3 spans 10 residues. Germline V gene sequence: CDR1 SEHNR, CDR2 FQNEAQ (reference sequence). Trimming removed 7 bases from V and 7 bases from J, with 7 bases in between. CDR3 sequence: CASTPFEAFF. CDR3 in DNA: TGTGCCAGCACCCCGTTTGAAGCTTTCTTT.

V and J are TRBV2 and TRBJ2-7, with TRBD2 matching over 7 bases. CDR1 SNHLY and CDR2 FYNNEI come from the germline V gene. The V and J ends lost 8 bases and 6 bases, in that order; junction bases with no gene match: 4. This CDR3 is built from 11 residues. The chain's CDR3 is CASAGEGEQYF. CDR3 in DNA: TGTGCCAGCGCGGGAGAGGGCGAGCAGTACTTC.

The chain is built from TRBV5-4 and TRBJ1-1; tentatively, D is TRBD1 (6 bases). This CDR3 spans 14 amino acids. CDR1 SGHNT and CDR2 YYREEE come from the germline V gene (reference sequence). The germline V and J ends were trimmed by 0 bases and 4 bases, with 10 bases remaining between them. The CDR3 region has the DNA TGTGCCAGCAGCTTGGATCAGGGGTCCACTGAAGCTTTCTTT. This codes for CASSLDQGSTEAFF.

J is TRBJ2-3 and V is TRBV5-1; 13 nucleotides match TRBD2. The CDR3 is 17 residues long. The germline gives CDR1 SGHRS, CDR2 YFSETQ. Trimming removed 1 base from V and 4 bases from J; junction bases left unmatched: 6. The CDR3 bases are TGCGCCAGCAGCTTGCCCCAACTAGCGGGGGGGCCAGATACGCAGTATTTT. This translates into CASSLPQLAGGPDTQYF.

The chain couples TRBV10-3 to TRBJ2-7; maybe TRBD2 (6 bases). V was pared by 6 bases and J by 5 bases, with 14 bases between. Germline assignment: CDR1 ENHRY and CDR2 SYGVKD. The CDR3 length is 13 residues. The CDR3 here is CAIREGPSNEQYF. The DNA of the CDR3 is TGTGCCATCAGGGAGGGGCCCAGCAACGAGCAGTACTTC.

The chain has TRBV28 and TRBJ1-2; the D gene is possibly TRBD1 (6 bases). From germline, CDR1 is MDHEN and CDR2 SYDVKM. The CDR3 is 13 amino acids. With 7 bases removed from V and 4 bases from J, the gap between germline ends came to 13 bases. CDR3 amino acids: CASKLGGPYGYTF. Written as DNA, the CDR3 is TGTGCCAGCAAACTGGGGGGGCCCTATGGCTACACCTTC.

V and J are TRBV2 and TRBJ2-1; 7 positions match TRBD2. Per the germline V gene, CDR1 is SNHLY and CDR2 is FYNNEI. This CDR3 has 15 residues. The trim removed 7 bases at V and 4 bases at J, leaving 10 bases unmatched. CDR3 loop: CASMASGTFYNEQFF. The CDR3 nucleotides read TGTGCCAGCATGGCTAGCGGAACTTTTTACAATGAGCAGTTCTTC.

The chain employs TRBV4-1 and TRBJ2-7, with 10 bases identical to TRBD1. With V trimmed by 4 bases and J by 7 bases, 13 bases remained unmatched. There are 16 residues in the CDR3. Germline V lookup: CDR1 MGHRA, CDR2 YSYEKL. CDR3 coding DNA: TGCGCCAGCAGCCGGGCCGGACAGGGGGGATTTGGGGAGCAGTACTTC. Protein product: CASSRAGQGGFGEQYF.

Only a few counts were recorded for this clone. The gene calls are TRBV11-2 and TRBJ2-7; TRBD2 aligns across 10 bases. Germline V lookup: CDR1 SGHAT, CDR2 FQNNGV. The CDR3 has 18 residues. Germline trimming cut 5 bases from V and 3 bases from J; bases unmatched to any gene: 16. CDR3: CASSRAPPNSGRFYEQYF. The CDR3 coding sequence is TGTGCCAGCAGCCGCGCCCCACCGAATAGCGGGAGGTTCTACGAGCAGTACTTC.

The chain carries TRBV28 and TRBJ2-7; TRBD2 agrees at 7 bases. This CDR3 comprises 15 residues. The germline CDR1 and CDR2 sequences are MDHEN and SYDVKM. The V gene end was trimmed by 4 bases and the J gene end by 3 bases; junction bases not matched to a gene: 9. The CDR3 sequence: CASSSLFSGFYEQYF. CDR3 DNA sequence: TGTGCCAGCAGTTCCCTGTTTAGCGGGTTCTACGAGCAGTACTTC. The full variable domain, its missing parts supplied by reference TRBV28 and TRBJ2-7, is DVKVTQSSRYLVKRTGEKVFLECVQDMDHENMFWYRQDPGLGLRLIYFSYDVKMKEKGDIPEGYSVSREKKERFSLILESASTNQTSMYLCASSSLFSGFYEQYFGPGTRLTVT.

This chain connects TRBV1 to TRBJ2-7; the table assigns TRBD2, which was not confirmed against the DNA. TRBV1 is given as a pseudogene. CDR3 length: 16 amino acids. The DNA of the CDR3 is TGCACCAGCAGCCCGGGACTAGCGGGATTCTCCTACGAGCAGTACTTC. Translating gives CTSSPGLAGFSYEQYF.

The rearrangement joins TRBV5-1 to TRBJ1-2; 9 bases fit TRBD1. CDR3 size: 14 residues. J gave up 4 bases and V 2 bases, and 3 bases lay outside the gene matches. Germline-derived CDR1 and CDR2 are SGHRS and YFSETQ. The chain's CDR3 is CASSLDRGGYGYTF. The CDR3, as DNA: TGCGCCAGCAGCTTAGACAGGGGGGGCTATGGCTACACCTTC.

The sample holds one count of this clone. V and J are TRBV27 and TRBJ2-7; TRBD2 might be the D (5 bases). The CDR3 is made up of 14 amino acids. CDR1 and CDR2 from the germline V gene are MNHEY and SMNVEV (reference sequence). V lost 2 bases, J lost 1 base, and 9 bases lay in between. CDR3 in amino acids: CASSLNGNSYEQYF. In nucleotides, the CDR3 is TGTGCCAGCAGTTTAAACGGGAATTCCTACGAGCAGTACTTC.